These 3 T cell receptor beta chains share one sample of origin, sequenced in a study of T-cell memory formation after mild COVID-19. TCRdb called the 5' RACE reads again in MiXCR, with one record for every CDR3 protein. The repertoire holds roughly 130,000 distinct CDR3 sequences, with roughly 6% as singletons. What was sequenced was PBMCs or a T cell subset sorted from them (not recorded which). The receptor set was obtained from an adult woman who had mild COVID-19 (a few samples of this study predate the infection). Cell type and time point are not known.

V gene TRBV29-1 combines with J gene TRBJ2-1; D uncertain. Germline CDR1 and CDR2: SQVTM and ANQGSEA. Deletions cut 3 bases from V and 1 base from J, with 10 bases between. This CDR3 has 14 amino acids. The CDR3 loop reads CSVDSVTSYNEQFF. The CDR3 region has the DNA TGCAGCGTTGATTCAGTAACGTCCTACAATGAGCAGTTCTTC.

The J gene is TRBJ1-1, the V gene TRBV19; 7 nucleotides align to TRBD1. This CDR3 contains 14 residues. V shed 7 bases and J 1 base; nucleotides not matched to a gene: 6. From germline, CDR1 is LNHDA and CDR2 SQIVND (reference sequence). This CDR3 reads CASTYRTGNTEAFF. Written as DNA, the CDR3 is TGTGCCAGTACGTACCGGACAGGGAACACTGAAGCTTTCTTT.

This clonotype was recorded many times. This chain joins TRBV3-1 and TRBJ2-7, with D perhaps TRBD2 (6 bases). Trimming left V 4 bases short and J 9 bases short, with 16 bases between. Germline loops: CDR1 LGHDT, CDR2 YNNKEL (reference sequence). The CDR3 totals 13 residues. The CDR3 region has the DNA TGTGCCAGCAGCCCGCGGGACTCGCTGGGGCAGTACTTC. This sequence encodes CASSPRDSLGQYF.